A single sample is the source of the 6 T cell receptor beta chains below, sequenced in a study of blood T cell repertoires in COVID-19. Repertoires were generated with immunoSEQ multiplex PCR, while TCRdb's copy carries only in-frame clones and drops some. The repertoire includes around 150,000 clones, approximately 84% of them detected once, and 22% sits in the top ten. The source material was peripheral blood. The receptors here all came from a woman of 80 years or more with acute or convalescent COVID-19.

The CDR3 sequence: CASRDGLASYNEQFF. In DNA form, the CDR3 reads TGTGCCAGCAGGGACGGACTAGCTTCCTACAATGAGCAGTTCTTC. V is TRBV7-2 and J is TRBJ2-1; the match to TRBD2 covers 8 bases. The junction had 5 bases not matched to a gene; V was cut back by 6 bases and J by 1 base. Germline CDR1 and CDR2: SGHTA and FQGNSA. This CDR3 region has 15 residues.

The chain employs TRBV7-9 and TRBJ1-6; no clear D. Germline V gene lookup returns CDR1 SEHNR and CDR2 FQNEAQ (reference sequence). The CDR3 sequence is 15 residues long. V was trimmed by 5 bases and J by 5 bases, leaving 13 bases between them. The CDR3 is CASSPARGNNSPLHF. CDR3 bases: TGTGCCAGCAGCCCCGCTCGGGGTAATAATTCACCCCTCCACTTT.

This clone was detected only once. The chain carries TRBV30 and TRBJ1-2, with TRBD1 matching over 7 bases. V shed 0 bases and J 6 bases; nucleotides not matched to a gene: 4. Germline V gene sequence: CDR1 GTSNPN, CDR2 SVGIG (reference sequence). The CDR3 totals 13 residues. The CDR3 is CAWSVGGTDGYTF. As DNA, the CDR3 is TGTGCCTGGAGTGTAGGAGGGACAGATGGCTACACCTTC. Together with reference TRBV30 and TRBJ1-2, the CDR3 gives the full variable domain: SQTIHQWPATLVQPVGSPLSLECTVEGTSNPNLYWYRQAAGRGLQLLFYSVGIGQISSEVPQNLSASRPQDRQFILSSKKLLLSDSGFYLCAWSVGGTDGYTFGSGTRLTVV.

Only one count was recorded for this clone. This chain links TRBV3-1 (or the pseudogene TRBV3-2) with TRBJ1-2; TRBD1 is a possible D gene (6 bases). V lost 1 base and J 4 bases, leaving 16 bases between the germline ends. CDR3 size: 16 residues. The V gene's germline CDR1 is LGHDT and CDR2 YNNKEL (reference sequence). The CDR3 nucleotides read TGTGCCAGCAGCCAAGGGGGAGGGGGTGGCGGCTATGGCTACACCTTC. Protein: CASSQGGGGGGYGYTF.

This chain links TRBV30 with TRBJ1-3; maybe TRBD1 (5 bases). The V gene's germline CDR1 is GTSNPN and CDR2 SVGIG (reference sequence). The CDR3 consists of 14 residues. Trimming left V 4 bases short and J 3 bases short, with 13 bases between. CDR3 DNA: TGTGCCTGGAAGCGGGGCTCCAGTGGAAACACCATATATTTT. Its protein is CAWKRGSSGNTIYF.

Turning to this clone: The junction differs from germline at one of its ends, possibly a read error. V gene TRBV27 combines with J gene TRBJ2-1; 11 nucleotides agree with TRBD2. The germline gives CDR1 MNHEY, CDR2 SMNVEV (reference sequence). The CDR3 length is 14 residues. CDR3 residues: CASSLPPWTSGLIF. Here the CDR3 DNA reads TGTGCCAGCAGTTTACCACCGTGGACTAGCGGGTTGATCTTC.